What follows is one T cell receptor (beta chain) and its context. Sequencing was performed with immunoSEQ multiplex PCR; in TCRdb, only in-frame clones are kept and a portion is missing. The sample has fewer than 65,000 clones, more than 75% seen once. The sample belongs to a study of T cell changes during pregnancy in multiple sclerosis. Germline V gene lookup returns CDR1 SGHDT and CDR2 YYEEEE. The V segment lost 4 bases and the J segment 2 bases; nucleotides outside the gene matches: 12. The CDR3 is 17 amino acids. The sample in question was peripheral blood, obtained in the first trimester of pregnancy. This clonotype was obtained from a female donor in good health, enrolled as a control in a pregnancy study. The chain has TRBV5-6 and TRBJ1-3, with 7 positions matching TRBD1. As DNA, the CDR3 is TGTGCCAGCAGCCCCCTCTCAGGTCAGGGGGCTGGAAACACCATATATTTT. This codes for CASSPLSGQGAGNTIYF.